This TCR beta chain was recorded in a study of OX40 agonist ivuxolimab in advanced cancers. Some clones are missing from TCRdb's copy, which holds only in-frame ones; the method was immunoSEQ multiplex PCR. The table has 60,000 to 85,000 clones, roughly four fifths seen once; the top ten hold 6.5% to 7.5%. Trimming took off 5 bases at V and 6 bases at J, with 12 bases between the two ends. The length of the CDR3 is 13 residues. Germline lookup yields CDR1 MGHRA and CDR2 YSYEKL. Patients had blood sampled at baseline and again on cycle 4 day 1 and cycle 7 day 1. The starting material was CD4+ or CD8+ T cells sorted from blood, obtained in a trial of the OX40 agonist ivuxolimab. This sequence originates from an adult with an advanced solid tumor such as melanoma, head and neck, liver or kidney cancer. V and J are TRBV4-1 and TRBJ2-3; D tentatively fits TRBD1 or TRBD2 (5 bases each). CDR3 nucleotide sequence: TGCGCCAGCAGCGGGCAGGGAGAGGATACGCAGTATTTT. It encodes CASSGQGEDTQYF.